This TCR beta chain is from a study of T cells in Graves' hyperthyroidism and ophthalmopathy. Study-wide results and caveats: Appearing also in blood were most of the thyroid clonotypes expanded above 0.001.

This clonotype has more than one count but fewer than ten. Its specificity is not known. Graves' hyperthyroidism without ophthalmopathy progression within 18 months was termed stable. Subjects aged 18 to 65 presented with newly diagnosed hyperthyroidism of less than 2 months' duration. RNA transcripts served as the template for amplifying TCR beta CDR3 regions. Researchers ran a first-round RT-PCR on the TCR CDR3 using the HTBI primer set. One entry per CDR3 protein results from TCRdb running MiXCR on the multiplex PCR reads. The data show approximately 630,000 distinct CDR3 sequences, with 15% to 20% seen just once and approximately 3.8% held by the top ten. This TCR was recovered from a woman between 25 and 40 years old with Graves' hyperthyroidism. Sequenced material: blood.

The CDR3 DNA sequence: TGTGCCATCAGTGAGGGGCTCAACGGTTTCTTT. This translates into CAISEGLNGFF. The chain links TRBV10-3 to TRBJ1-1; D uncertain. Per the germline V gene, CDR1 is ENHRY and CDR2 is SYGVKD. This CDR3 contains 11 residues. Trimming shortened V by 2 bases and J by 13 bases, and 11 bases separated the two germline ends.